This TCR beta chain was identified during a study of blood T cell repertoires in COVID-19 (dated by TCRdb to 2020 to 2021). Concerning the study at large: Samples covering the acute and convalescent phases of COVID-19 were provided by collaborators in the United States, Italy and Spain. The repertoires were made available in a free public database intended to serve as a resource for research on the immune response to SARS-CoV-2. Subjects who had been exposed to COVID-19, were actively infected with it, or had recovered from it provided the deeply sampled blood TCRbeta repertoires that made up the dataset. Samples came from the ongoing ImmuneRACE study (first 160 participants) plus 1,254 subjects from 6 global collaborators. The material from the prospective study consisted of cDNA or gDNA derived from T cells, B-cell-depleted T cells, or PBMCs. Sample metadata almost always included a de-identified subject ID, COVID-19 status, age in years and sex. Where HLA class I and class II types were available, the types were taken from metadata supplied by the sample provider, not from assay-based typing. Beyond this particular receptor, the publication reports: The amount of clinical and demographic metadata varied by source and participant and was provided uncurated.

For CDR1 and CDR2, the germline V gene lists SGDLS and YYNGEE. Trimming at the junction amounts to 3 bases on V and 0 bases on J, and the germline ends lie 16 bases apart. The CDR3, cysteine through phenylalanine, is 17 amino acids long. Of the read, only the CDR3 DNA is kept; its 51 bases are in frame from base 1. Collaborating institutions collected whole blood in K2EDTA tubes following their own protocols. For TCRbeta analysis, collaborators shipped samples in one of three forms: frozen whole blood, isolated PBMCs, or DNA extracted from either of those sample types. TCRbeta CDR3 regions were amplified from genomic DNA using the immunoSEQ Assay, a bias-controlled multiplex PCR. The source study handled its data this way. Nucleated cell counts per sample were estimated from amplification of reference gene primers within the assay. To quantify the absolute abundance of each unique TCRbeta CDR3 rearrangement, sequence reads were collapsed and filtered. For each sample, productive Simpson clonality was calculated as the square root of Simpson's diversity index over productive rearrangements. The table comes from immuneACCESS by way of TCRdb, which keeps in-frame sequences with V and J called. Part of the clones is missing from these tables; in studies checked, under half for an unresolved V gene and the rest for unknown reasons. V and J calls and clone size follow that table, whereas D and trimming were derived from the DNA. For this sample the table gives approximately 30,000 clones, of which nearly 85% were detected only once. The ten largest clones capture roughly 15% of the sample.

This clone was detected only once. The specificity of this receptor is unknown. The sample holds no much larger clone one base away, and base qualities are not on file. This clonotype was sampled from an older man with active COVID-19. Recombination connected TRBV9 to TRBJ1-3; a tentative D match to TRBD1 spans 5 bases. The sample taken for sequencing was peripheral blood. Read as DNA, the sequence is TGTGCCAGCAGCGCTGGGGGGACGGAGGTCTCTGGAAACACCATATATTTT. It translates to CASSAGGTEVSGNTIYF.